Listed here are 2 T cell receptor beta chains from one sample, sequenced in a study of blood T cell repertoires in COVID-19. Libraries were prepared by immunoSEQ multiplex PCR; TCRdb keeps only in-frame clonotypes and omits some of them. The table includes tens of thousands of clones, around 84% detected once. The sample was peripheral blood. The receptors come from a man between 50 and 59 years old with acute or convalescent COVID-19.

V gene TRBV12-5 combines with J gene TRBJ2-5, with D perhaps TRBD2 (6 bases). The CDR3 is 16 amino acids. V lost 4 bases to trimming and J lost 1 base, with 16 bases between them. Germline CDR1 LGHNT, CDR2 FRNRAP. CDR3: CASGSPPRGLQETQYF. DNA for the CDR3: TGTGCTAGTGGTTCGCCCCCTAGGGGACTCCAAGAGACCCAGTACTTC.

The rearrangement links TRBV9 to TRBJ1-6, with a tentative D call TRBD1 (6 bases). The CDR3 runs to 16 residues. Looked up from germline, CDR1 is SGDLS and CDR2 is YYNGEE. V was pared by 0 bases and J by 7 bases, with 14 bases between. The CDR3 nucleotides read TGTGCCAGCAGCGTAGAACCAGGGGTCGGGAATTCACCCCTCCACTTT. This sequence encodes CASSVEPGVGNSPLHF.